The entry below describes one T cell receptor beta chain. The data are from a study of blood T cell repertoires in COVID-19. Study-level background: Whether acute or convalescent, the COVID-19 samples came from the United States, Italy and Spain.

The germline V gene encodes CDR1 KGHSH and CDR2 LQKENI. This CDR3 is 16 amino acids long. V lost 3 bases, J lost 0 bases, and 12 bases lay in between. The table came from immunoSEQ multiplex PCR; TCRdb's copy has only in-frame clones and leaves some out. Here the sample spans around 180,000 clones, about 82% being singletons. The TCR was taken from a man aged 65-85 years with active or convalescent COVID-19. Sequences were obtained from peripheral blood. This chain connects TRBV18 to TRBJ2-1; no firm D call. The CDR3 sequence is CASSPFAESSYNEQFF. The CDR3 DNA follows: TGTGCCAGCTCACCCTTTGCGGAATCCTCCTACAATGAGCAGTTCTTC.